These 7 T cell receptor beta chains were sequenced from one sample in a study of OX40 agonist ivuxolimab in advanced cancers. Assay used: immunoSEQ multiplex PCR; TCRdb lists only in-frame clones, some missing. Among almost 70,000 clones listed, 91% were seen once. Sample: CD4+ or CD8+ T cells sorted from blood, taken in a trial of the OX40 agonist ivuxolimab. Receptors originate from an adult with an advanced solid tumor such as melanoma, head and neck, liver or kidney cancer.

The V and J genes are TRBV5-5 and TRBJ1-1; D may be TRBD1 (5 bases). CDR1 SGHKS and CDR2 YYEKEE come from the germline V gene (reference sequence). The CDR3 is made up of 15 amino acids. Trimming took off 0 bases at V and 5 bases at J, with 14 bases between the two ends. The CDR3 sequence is CASSLGGLGRTEAFF. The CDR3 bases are TGTGCCAGCAGCTTGGGAGGTCTGGGACGTACTGAAGCTTTCTTT.

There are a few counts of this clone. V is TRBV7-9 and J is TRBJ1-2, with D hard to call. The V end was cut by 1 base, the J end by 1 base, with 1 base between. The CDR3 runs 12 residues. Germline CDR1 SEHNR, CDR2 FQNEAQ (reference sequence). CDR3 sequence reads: CASSLDNYGYTF. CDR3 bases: TGTGCCAGCAGCTTAGATAACTATGGCTACACCTTC.

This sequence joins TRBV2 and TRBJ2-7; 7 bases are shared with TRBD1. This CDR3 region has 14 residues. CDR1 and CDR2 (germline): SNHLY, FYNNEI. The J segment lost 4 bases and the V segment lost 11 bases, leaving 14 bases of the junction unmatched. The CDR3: CAGTPARGKYEQYF. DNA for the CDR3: TGTGCCGGAACCCCGGCCAGGGGGAAGTACGAGCAGTACTTC.

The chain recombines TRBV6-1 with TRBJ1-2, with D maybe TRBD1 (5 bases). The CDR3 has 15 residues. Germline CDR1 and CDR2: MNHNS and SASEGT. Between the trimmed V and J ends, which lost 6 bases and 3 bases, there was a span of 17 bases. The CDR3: CASRGGSRADYGYTF. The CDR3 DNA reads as TGTGCCAGCAGGGGGGGTAGCAGGGCGGACTATGGCTACACCTTC.

Written as DNA, the CDR3 is TGTGCCAGCAGGAACTACAGGGGTTCCTACGAGCAGTACTTC. This translates into CASRNYRGSYEQYF. The V and J genes are TRBV2 and TRBJ2-7; 7 positions match TRBD1. Germline assignment: CDR1 SNHLY and CDR2 FYNNEI. Trimming took 6 bases from V and 1 from J; bases not matched to a gene: 6. CDR3 size: 14 residues.

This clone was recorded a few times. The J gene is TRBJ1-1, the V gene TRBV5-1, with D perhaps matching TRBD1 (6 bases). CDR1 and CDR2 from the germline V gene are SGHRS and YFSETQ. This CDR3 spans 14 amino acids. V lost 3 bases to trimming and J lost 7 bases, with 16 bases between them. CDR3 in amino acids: CASSSGGVTGEAFF. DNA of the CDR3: TGCGCCAGCAGCTCCGGAGGTGTGACAGGTGAAGCTTTCTTT.

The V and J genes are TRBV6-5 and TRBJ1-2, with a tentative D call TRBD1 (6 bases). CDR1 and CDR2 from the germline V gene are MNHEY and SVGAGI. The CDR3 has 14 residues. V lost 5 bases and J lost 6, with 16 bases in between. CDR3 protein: CASSQRTAVHGYTF. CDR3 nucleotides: TGTGCCAGCAGTCAAAGGACAGCCGTACATGGCTACACCTTC.